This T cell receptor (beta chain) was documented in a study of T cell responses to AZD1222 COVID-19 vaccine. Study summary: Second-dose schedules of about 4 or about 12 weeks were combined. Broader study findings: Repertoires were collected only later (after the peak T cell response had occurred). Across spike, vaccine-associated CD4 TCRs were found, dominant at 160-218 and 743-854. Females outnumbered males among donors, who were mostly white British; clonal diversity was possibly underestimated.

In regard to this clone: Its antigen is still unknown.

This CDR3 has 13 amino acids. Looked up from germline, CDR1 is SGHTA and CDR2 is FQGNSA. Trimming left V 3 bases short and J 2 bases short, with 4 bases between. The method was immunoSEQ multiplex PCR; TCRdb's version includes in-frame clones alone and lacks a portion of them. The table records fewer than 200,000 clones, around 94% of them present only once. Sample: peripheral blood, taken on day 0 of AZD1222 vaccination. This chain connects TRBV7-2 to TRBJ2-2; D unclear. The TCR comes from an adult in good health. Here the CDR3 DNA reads TGTGCCAGCAGCTTTGATAACACCGGGGAGCTGTTTTTT. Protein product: CASSFDNTGELFF.